Below, 9 T cell receptor beta chains from the same sample are listed, as sequenced in a study of blood T cells in healthy people across ages. For the second PCR, which ran for about 7 to 11 cycles, a sample-barcoded 5' primer and a J-beta primer mix were used. TCRdb itself ran the 5' RACE reads through MiXCR, one entry per CDR3 protein. Here the sample spans 650,000 to 1,000,000 distinct CDR3 sequences, 36% being singletons. Source material: blood. Source of these receptors: a man aged 18-30 years in good health.

The CDR3 reads CASSRDFPDTQYF. The CDR3 DNA is TGTGCCAGCAGTCGGGACTTCCCAGATACGCAGTATTTT. This chain uses TRBV7-7 with TRBJ2-3; tentative D call: TRBD2 (6 bases). V was clipped by 6 bases and J by 4 bases, with 11 bases between them. From germline, CDR1 is SSHAT and CDR2 FNYEAQ (reference sequence). The CDR3 consists of 13 residues.

The gene calls are TRBV5-1 and TRBJ2-2; 7 bases line up with TRBD1. V was clipped by 0 bases and J by 2 bases; unmatched bases: 4. The germline CDR1 and CDR2 sequences are SGHRS and YFSETQ. The CDR3 spans 16 residues. The CDR3 nucleotides are TGCGCCAGCAGCTTGGCGGGACAGACAAACACCGGGGAGCTGTTTTTT. The encoded protein is CASSLAGQTNTGELFF.

Details on this clonotype: A read error may produce the germline difference seen at one junction end. The chain links TRBV7-3 to TRBJ2-4; 8 nucleotides agree with TRBD2. The J call may be wrong; the DNA end is better matched by TRBJ2-5. CDR1 and CDR2 (germline): SGHTA, FQGTGA. This CDR3 is 16 amino acids long. CDR3 protein: CASGLTPGTRMETQYF. In DNA, the CDR3 is TGTGCCAGCGGCTTAACCCCTGGGACTAGGATGGAGACCCAGTACTTC.

The chain couples TRBV7-6 to TRBJ1-2; D possibly corresponds to TRBD1 (5 bases). The CDR3 runs to 12 residues. Germline V lookup: CDR1 SGHVS, CDR2 FNYEAQ. V gave up 4 bases and J gave up 10 bases, with 13 bases separating them. The CDR3 nucleotides are TGTGCCAGCAGCTCCGGGGGAGGCCACTACACCTTC. Encoded protein: CASSSGGGHYTF. Full variable domain (missing parts from reference TRBV7-6 and TRBJ1-2): GAGVSQSPRYKVTKRGQDVALRCDPISGHVSLYWYRQALGQGPEFLTYFNYEAQQDKSGLPNDRFSAERPEGSISTLTIQRTEQRDSAMYRCASSSGGGHYTFGSGTRLTVV.

The V gene is TRBV6-5, the J gene TRBJ2-7; perhaps TRBD1 as D (5 bases). V dropped 0 bases and J dropped 3 bases, with 9 bases sitting between them. CDR1 is MNHEY, CDR2 SVGAGI, per germline. The CDR3 runs to 14 residues. CDR3 loop: CASSYSTAFYEQYF. In nucleotides, the CDR3 is TGTGCCAGCAGTTACTCGACAGCCTTCTACGAGCAGTACTTC.

The chain is built from TRBV27 and TRBJ1-2, with D possibly being TRBD1 (5 bases). V was cut by 6 bases and J by 2 bases, with 10 bases left in between. The CDR3 totals 13 residues. Germline CDR1 and CDR2: MNHEY and SMNVEV (reference sequence). The CDR3 DNA follows: TGTGCCAGCAGGGGACGGTACAACTATGGCTACACCTTC. Its protein is CASRGRYNYGYTF.

V gene TRBV7-2 combines with J gene TRBJ2-7; TRBD1 aligns across 11 bases. The trim removed 5 bases at V and 4 bases at J, leaving 4 bases unmatched. Germline CDR1 is SGHTA and CDR2 is FQGNSA. The CDR3 sequence is 14 residues long. The CDR3 DNA reads as TGTGCCAGCAGCCTATGGGACAGGGGGTACGAGCAGTACTTC. It is translated as CASSLWDRGYEQYF. The full variable domain, its missing parts supplied by reference TRBV7-2 and TRBJ2-7, is GAGVSQSPSNKVTEKGKDVELRCDPISGHTALYWYRQSLGQGLEFLIYFQGNSAPDKSGLPSDRFSAERTGGSVSTLTIQRTQQEDSAVYLCASSLWDRGYEQYFGPGTRLTVT.

The V gene is TRBV5-1, the J gene TRBJ2-7, with TRBD1 matching over 11 bases. The CDR3 sequence is 16 residues long. V was pared by 5 bases and J by 3 bases, with 10 bases of the junction left unmatched. Germline V gene data show CDR1 as SGHRS and CDR2 as YFSETQ. As DNA, the CDR3 is TGCGCCAGCAGGACCGGGACAGGGGGTGCTATCTACGAGCAGTACTTC. It specifies CASRTGTGGAIYEQYF.

V gene TRBV4-3 combines with J gene TRBJ1-5; D remains unclear. The CDR3 is 13 residues long. Germline loops: CDR1 LGHNA, CDR2 YSLEER. V shed 8 bases and J shed 4 bases, with 12 bases lying between them. The CDR3, as DNA: TGCGCCAGCTCAGCCGCCGTTAATCAGCCCCAGCATTTT. Its translation: CASSAAVNQPQHF.